Sequencing of this T cell receptor beta chain was carried out in a study of cytomegalovirus exposure and HLA in healthy donors. Findings and caveats of the study: Several of the most significant clusters appeared, in a later analysis, to be linked to common viral pathogens.

Unmatched junction bases numbered 8, after V lost 6 bases and J lost 8 bases. The CDR3 loop spans 13 amino acids. Germline V CDR1 and CDR2: SNHLY, FYNNEI. A remark on this clone: The target antigen is unknown.

The PCR contained 60 Vbeta and 13 Jbeta primers. TCRdb keeps only in-frame clones here, not all; method: immunoSEQ multiplex PCR. Of about 110,000 clones listed, 81% are singletons. The rearrangement joins TRBV2 to TRBJ1-2, with 8 bases lining up with TRBD1. Sequencing was carried out using PBMCs. The sequence derives from a man between 25 and 39 years old in good health and CMV-seronegative. The CDR3 sequence is CASSRTGFRGYTF. CDR3 DNA: TGTGCCAGCAGCCGGACAGGGTTCAGAGGCTACACCTTC.